The 17 T cell receptor beta chains below all came from one sample that was sequenced in a study of blood T cell repertoires in COVID-19. The table came from immunoSEQ multiplex PCR; TCRdb's copy has only in-frame clones and leaves some out. The sample shows around 200,000 clones, 80% to 90% of them seen only once. Sample: PBMCs or T cells enriched from blood (not recorded which). The receptors were sampled from a woman between 45 and 60 years old in a cohort exposed to, infected with or recovered from COVID-19 (not recorded which).

The rearrangement joins TRBV28 to TRBJ2-3, with 8 bases that match TRBD2. V was pared by 6 bases and J by 3 bases, with 8 bases of the junction left unmatched. The CDR3 sequence is 15 residues long. CDR1 and CDR2 (germline): MDHEN, SYDVKM. Here the CDR3 DNA reads TGTGCCAGCAGATCCGGGGGGGCCGGGACAGATACGCAGTATTTT. Translating gives CASRSGGAGTDTQYF. The whole variable domain, filled in from reference TRBV28 and TRBJ2-3, reads DVKVTQSSRYLVKRTGEKVFLECVQDMDHENMFWYRQDPGLGLRLIYFSYDVKMKEKGDIPEGYSVSREKKERFSLILESASTNQTSMYLCASRSGGAGTDTQYFGPGTRLTVL.

This rearrangement joins TRBV7-8 to TRBJ2-2; D call uncertain. CDR1 is SGHVS and CDR2 is FQNEAQ in the germline V gene. The length of the CDR3 is 16 residues. Trimming shortened V by 5 bases and J by 1 base, and 14 bases separated the two germline ends. The CDR3 region is CASSPSPAGNTGELFF. As DNA, the CDR3 is TGTGCCAGCAGCCCATCCCCGGCAGGGAACACCGGGGAGCTGTTTTTT.

The chain combines TRBV6-1 with TRBJ2-2; D perhaps matches TRBD2 (5 bases). The V gene's germline CDR1 is MNHNS and CDR2 SASEGT. The length of the CDR3 is 15 residues. Trimming left V 8 bases short and J 0 bases short, with 13 bases between. The CDR3 coding sequence is TGTGCCAGCGCCCCGGGGTTAGCGAACACCGGGGAGCTGTTTTTT. It specifies CASAPGLANTGELFF.

This chain connects TRBV29-1 to TRBJ2-7; D is undetermined. The V end lost 5 bases, the J end lost 2 bases, and 13 bases lay between the germline ends. Germline-derived CDR1 and CDR2 are SQVTM and ANQGSEA. The CDR3 sequence is 13 residues long. CDR3 in amino acids: CSVLMFPPYEQYF. The CDR3 coding sequence is TGCAGCGTTTTAATGTTCCCCCCCTACGAGCAGTACTTC.

The V gene is TRBV10-3, the J gene TRBJ2-1, with TRBD2 matching 10 bases. The CDR3 is 15 residues long. Germline assignment: CDR1 ENHRY and CDR2 SYGVKD. The J segment lost 10 bases and the V segment lost 1 base, leaving 7 bases of the junction unmatched. CDR3 residues: CAISEFLAGALEQFF. As DNA, the CDR3 is TGTGCCATCAGTGAGTTTCTAGCGGGGGCGTTAGAGCAGTTCTTC.

This clone was counted a few times. V usage is TRBV11-2 and J usage is TRBJ2-7, with 7 bases that match TRBD1. The V gene's germline CDR1 is SGHAT and CDR2 FQNNGV. J lost 2 bases, V lost 6 bases, and 16 bases had no gene match. This CDR3 contains 17 residues. The CDR3 loop reads CASSPYATRGSPYEQYF. The CDR3 coding sequence is TGTGCCAGCAGTCCCTATGCCACCAGGGGGTCCCCCTACGAGCAGTACTTC.

V is TRBV6-1 and J is TRBJ2-7; weak D call: TRBD1 (6 bases). The CDR3 is made up of 15 amino acids. Looked up from germline, CDR1 is MNHNS and CDR2 is SASEGT. The ends were cut back, 3 bases at V and 6 bases at J, with 18 bases in the middle. The chain's CDR3 is CASSETPDSVGEQYF. DNA for the CDR3: TGTGCCAGCAGTGAGACCCCGGACAGCGTGGGCGAGCAGTACTTC.

The chain links TRBV9 to TRBJ2-5; 7 bases map to TRBD2. This CDR3 region has 14 residues. Germline V gene sequence: CDR1 SGDLS, CDR2 YYNGEE. V trimming: 2 bases; J trimming: 2 bases; junction bases outside the gene matches: 3. The CDR3 region is CASSVGTTQETQYF. CDR3 coding DNA: TGTGCCAGCAGCGTCGGGACTACGCAAGAGACCCAGTACTTC.

This clone was observed a handful of times. This chain joins TRBV27 and TRBJ2-3, with a possible D match to TRBD2 (6 bases). CDR1 is MNHEY and CDR2 is SMNVEV in the germline V gene (reference sequence). CDR3 length: 15 residues. Deletions cut 3 bases from V and 2 bases from J, with 12 bases between. The CDR3 nucleotides read TGTGCCAGCAGTTTCGGGGGAACTAACACAGATACGCAGTATTTT. It codes for CASSFGGTNTDTQYF.

The chain uses TRBV7-9 and TRBJ1-1; unclear D gene. The V gene lost 0 bases and the J gene lost 8 bases, with 7 bases spanning the gap. The germline gives CDR1 SEHNR, CDR2 FQNEAQ (reference sequence). The CDR3 runs to 12 residues. Here the CDR3 reads CASSLAQTEAFF. For the CDR3, the DNA is TGTGCCAGCAGCTTAGCGCAGACAGAAGCTTTCTTT. Combining the CDR3 with reference TRBV7-9 and TRBJ1-1 gives the whole variable domain DTGVSQNPRHKITKRGQNVTFRCDPISEHNRLYWYRQTLGQGPEFLTYFQNEAQLEKSRLLSDRFSAERPKGSFSTLEIQRTEQGDSAMYLCASSLAQTEAFFGQGTRLTVV.

The chain recombines TRBV28 with TRBJ1-1, with D tentatively TRBD1 (6 bases). The CDR3 totals 14 residues. CDR1 and CDR2 from the germline V gene are MDHEN and SYDVKM. The V gene lost 6 bases and the J gene lost 4 bases, with 15 bases spanning the gap. CDR3 protein: CASSTQRGSTEAFF. In DNA, the CDR3 is TGTGCCAGCAGCACGCAGAGGGGGTCCACTGAAGCTTTCTTT.

The chain has TRBV10-3 and TRBJ1-1; D uncertain. Per the germline V gene, CDR1 is ENHRY and CDR2 is SYGVKD. V was shortened by 7 bases and J by 3 bases, with 12 bases between the two germline ends. CDR3 length: 13 residues. Here the CDR3 reads CAITRREDTEAFF. The CDR3 region has the DNA TGTGCCATCACAAGACGGGAAGACACTGAAGCTTTCTTT.

This chain connects TRBV12-3 or TRBV12-4 to TRBJ1-5, with 7 positions matching TRBD1. The CDR3 sequence is 13 residues long. Trimming at V came to 6 bases and at J to 5 bases, leaving 4 bases not matched to a gene. The chain's CDR3 is CASRMTGYQPQHF. In DNA, the CDR3 is TGTGCCAGCAGGATGACAGGGTATCAGCCCCAGCATTTT.

The chain combines TRBV24-1 with TRBJ1-2; TRBD1 aligns across 8 bases. Germline V gene data show CDR1 as KGHDR and CDR2 as SFDVKD. CDR3 length: 14 amino acids. V trimming: 4 bases; J trimming: 2 bases; junction bases outside the gene matches: 2. CDR3 DNA: TGTGCCACCAGTGAGCGGACAGGGAACTATGGCTACACCTTC. Its protein is CATSERTGNYGYTF.

A single count supports this clone. The V gene is TRBV21-1, the J gene TRBJ1-1; the tabulated D call, TRBD1, remains unverified against the DNA. TRBV21-1 is shown as a pseudogene. This CDR3 spans 16 amino acids. The CDR3 DNA reads TGTGCCAGCAGATTCCGGGACAGGGCTGTGAACACTGAAGCTTTCTTT. Protein: CASRFRDRAVNTEAFF.

The chain has TRBV19 and TRBJ2-7; TRBD1 agrees at 7 bases. The trim removed 8 bases at V and 0 bases at J, leaving 4 bases unmatched. The CDR3 runs 13 residues. Germline V lookup: CDR1 LNHDA, CDR2 SQIVND (reference sequence). The CDR3 DNA reads TGTGCCAGTTCAAGGGGGCTCTCCTACGAGCAGTACTTC. Amino acids: CASSRGLSYEQYF.

The J gene is TRBJ2-3, the V gene TRBV11-2; 10 bases fit TRBD2. The CDR3 totals 15 residues. In germline, CDR1 is SGHAT, CDR2 FQNNGV. With V trimmed by 5 bases and J by 8 bases, 10 bases remained unmatched. The CDR3 DNA follows: TGTGCCAGCAGCCGAAAACTAGCGGGGAGGGGTACGCAGTATTTT. Protein product: CASSRKLAGRGTQYF. The full variable domain, with the rest looked up from reference TRBV11-2 and TRBJ2-3, is EAGVAQSPRYKIIEKRQSVAFWCNPISGHATLYWYQQILGQGPKLLIQFQNNGVVDDSQLPKDRFSAERLKGVDSTLKIQPAKLEDSAVYLCASSRKLAGRGTQYFGPGTRLTVL.